The rows below give T cell receptor beta chains drawn from one sample of a study of vaccination and CD4 T cells after COVID-19. These receptors have no known antigen. One entry per CDR3 protein results from TCRdb running MiXCR on the PCR reads. The sample lists 3,500 to 4,500 distinct CDR3 sequences; around 17% were seen once. The specimen sequenced was CD4+ T cells from blood, cultured in vitro. All receptors come from a human donor who had recovered from COVID-19. CDR3s include the opening cysteine and the closing phenylalanine or tryptophan. The D gene is left open where the match is weak. Clone size is stated in some rows and not others, as once, few, many or a class when expanded.

medium-sized	TRBV2	TRBJ1-6	.	TGTGCCATCATCATAGGGGATAATTCACCCCTCCACTTT	CAIIIGDNSPLHF
.	TRBV28	TRBJ2-3	.	TGTGCCAGCAGACATTTCGGACAGCTCACAGATACGCAGTATTTT	CASRHFGQLTDTQYF
.	TRBV10-3	TRBJ2-1	TRBD2	TGTGCCATCAGTGATACTAGCGGGGGGGCTGGGGATGAGCAGTTCTTC	CAISDTSGGAGDEQFF
few	TRBV6-5	TRBJ1-3	.	TGTGCCAGCAGTTACTCCTCTAGCTCTGGAAACACCATATATTTT	CASSYSSSSGNTIYF
.	TRBV30	TRBJ2-7	.	TGTGCCTGGAGTGTAGGACACTACGAGCAGTACTTC	CAWSVGHYEQYF
medium-sized	TRBV6-1	TRBJ1-6	.	TGTGCCAGCAGTGGACAGCAGAATTCACCCCTCCACTTT	CASSGQQNSPLHF
medium-sized	TRBV18	TRBJ1-2	TRBD1	TGTGCCAGCTCACCAGTGGGACAGGAGGGCTATGGCTACACCTTC	CASSPVGQEGYGYTF
few	TRBV12-3/TRBV12-4	TRBJ1-5	TRBD1	TGTGCCAGCCAGGGGGGGGGCTTGCAGCCCCAGCATTTT	CASQGGGLQPQHF
medium-sized	TRBV15	TRBJ1-1	.	TGTGCCACCAGCAGAGATAGGAGGGGCACTGAAGCTTTCTTT	CATSRDRRGTEAFF
medium-sized	TRBV2	TRBJ2-1	TRBD2	TGTGCCAGGGATAAGACTAGCGGGGTTTACAATGAGCAGTTCTTC	CARDKTSGVYNEQFF
few	TRBV6-1	TRBJ2-3	.	TGTGCCAGCAGTGGGACCCGGGCGGGTACGCAGTATTTT	CASSGTRAGTQYF
.	TRBV20-1	TRBJ2-3	TRBD2	TGCAGTGCTACGGGGACTAGCGGGGGGGCCGGCACAGATACGCAGTATTTT	CSATGTSGGAGTDTQYF
few	TRBV5-1	TRBJ1-5	.	TGCGCCAGCAGCCCGGACACAGGGCACAATCAGCCCCAGCATTTT	CASSPDTGHNQPQHF
.	TRBV5-1	TRBJ2-7	TRBD2	TGCGCCAGCAGCTTGGTAGCCGGCCTTAGCGGGTCCTACGAGCAGTACTTC	CASSLVAGLSGSYEQYF
medium-sized	TRBV15	TRBJ1-2	.	TGTGCCACCAGCAGAACTTCCACGGGGGTGCCTGGCTACACCTTC	CATSRTSTGVPGYTF
medium-sized	TRBV12-3/TRBV12-4	TRBJ1-2	.	TGTGCCAGCATGCCCCCCGGGGGGGGCTACACCTTC	CASMPPGGGYTF
few	TRBV6-1	TRBJ2-2	.	TGTGCCAGCAGGGGACCAGGGATACGCGGCACCGGGGAGCTGTTTTTT	CASRGPGIRGTGELFF
few	TRBV11-2	TRBJ2-6	.	TGTGCCAGCAGTGGGAGGTCTGGGGCCAACGTCCTGACTTTC	CASSGRSGANVLTF
.	TRBV30	TRBJ1-2	.	TGTGCCTGGAACGGCCGAAGCGACTATGGCTACACCTTC	CAWNGRSDYGYTF
.	TRBV6-5	TRBJ1-6	.	TGTGCCAGCAGTTACGGGCTTAAGTCACTGCATAATTCACCCCTCCACTTT	CASSYGLKSLHNSPLHF
medium-sized	TRBV20-1	TRBJ2-5	TRBD2	TGCAGTGCTAGTCTAGCGGGGTACCAAGAGACCCAGTACTTC	CSASLAGYQETQYF
few	TRBV5-1	TRBJ2-2	TRBD1	TGCGCCAGCAGCTCCGACAGGGTTGGCACCGGGGAGCTGTTTTTT	CASSSDRVGTGELFF
few	TRBV6-1	TRBJ1-4	.	TGTGCCAGCAGCCTAGGAGTTAATGAAAAACTGTTTTTT	CASSLGVNEKLFF
.	TRBV20-1	TRBJ2-3	.	TGCAGTGCCCAGGGACCCCACGGTAACACAGATACGCAGTATTTT	CSAQGPHGNTDTQYF
medium-sized	TRBV20-1	TRBJ1-3	.	TGCAGTGCTACCCTTGGACGACGGGACTCTGGAAACACCATATATTTT	CSATLGRRDSGNTIYF
.	TRBV30	TRBJ2-6	.	TGTGCCTGGGGGGGGGACAGGCCTGGGGCCAACGTCCTGACTTTC	CAWGGDRPGANVLTF
few	TRBV29-1	TRBJ1-2	.	TGCAGCGTTGAAGATTTTGGGAGTGCTAACTATGGCTACACCTTC	CSVEDFGSANYGYTF
medium-sized	TRBV6-1	TRBJ1-2	.	TGTGCCAGCAGCTGGGACGGGATGTGGTATGGCTACACCTTC	CASSWDGMWYGYTF
.	TRBV9	TRBJ1-1	TRBD1	TGTGCCAGCAGCCCGATGGACAGGGGGTTAGCTGAAGCTTTCTTT	CASSPMDRGLAEAFF
.	TRBV5-1	TRBJ1-5	TRBD1	TGCGCCAGCAGCTTGGGGACAGGGGATGTAGCAAATCAGCCCCAGCATTTT	CASSLGTGDVANQPQHF
.	TRBV4-2	TRBJ1-1	.	TGTGCCAGCAGCCAACATGGGGGGGGAATGAACACTGAAGCTTTCTTT	CASSQHGGGMNTEAFF
once	TRBV3-1	TRBJ2-5	.	TGTGCCAGCACCTTTGGGAGCCCCTACGTGGGGTCTCGAGAGACCCAGTACTTC	CASTFGSPYVGSRETQYF
once	TRBV5-1	TRBJ2-1	TRBD2	TGCGCCAGCAGCTTGGTCGCGGGGGTGGGCAATGAGCAGTTCTTC	CASSLVAGVGNEQFF
few	TRBV6-1	TRBJ1-2	TRBD1	TGTGCCAGCAGACCCGACAGGGACCGTGGCTACACCTTC	CASRPDRDRGYTF
.	TRBV3-1	TRBJ1-5	.	TGTGCCAGCAGCCAAGATGGACAACCCAATCAGCCCCAGCATTTT	CASSQDGQPNQPQHF